The 27 T cell receptor beta chains reported below all come from one sample, sequenced in a study of cytomegalovirus exposure and HLA in healthy donors. 60 Vbeta and 13 Jbeta primers were used in PCR. The table came from immunoSEQ multiplex PCR; TCRdb's copy has only in-frame clones and leaves some out. The repertoire consists of about 97,000 clones, with around four fifths occurring once and the leading ten covering around 2.6%. The sample consisted of PBMCs. These receptors all come from a man in his forties or fifties in good health and CMV-seronegative.

V usage is TRBV5-1 and J usage is TRBJ2-3; 7 positions match TRBD2. The germline V gene encodes CDR1 SGHRS and CDR2 YFSETQ. The CDR3 length is 14 residues. V trimming: 1 base; J trimming: 4 bases; junction bases outside the gene matches: 3. As DNA, the CDR3 is TGCGCCAGCAGCTTGTTGGGGGGGGCAGATACGCAGTATTTT. Translated: CASSLLGGADTQYF.

As to this clone: Other nucleotide sequences from this sample produce the same CDR3. For the CDR3, the DNA is TGTGCCAGCAGCGTGGGACAGGGTTCAGGGTACGAGCAGTACTTC. Its protein product is CASSVGQGSGYEQYF. The V and J genes are TRBV9 and TRBJ2-7; TRBD1 aligns across 9 bases. Trimming took 2 bases from V and 4 from J; bases not matched to a gene: 7. Germline-derived CDR1 and CDR2 are SGDLS and YYNGEE. This CDR3 is 15 amino acids long.

This chain joins TRBV29-1 and TRBJ2-5, with D possibly TRBD1 on 9 matching bases. The V gene lost 5 bases and the J gene lost 5 bases, with 18 bases spanning the gap. Germline V gives CDR1 SQVTM, CDR2 ANQGSEA. The CDR3 length is 14 residues. CDR3 sequence (DNA): TGCAGCGTTTGTAGCGGGACAGGGCTCGAGACCCAGTACTTC. It encodes CSVCSGTGLETQYF.

This clone came up a few times. The chain links TRBV4-1 to TRBJ1-6, with D possibly matching TRBD1 (5 bases). The CDR3 runs 17 residues. The V and J ends lost 1 base and 9 bases respectively, with 19 bases between them. Germline values: CDR1 MGHRA, CDR2 YSYEKL. CDR3 coding DNA: TGCGCCAGCAGCCAAGGTCGGATAGGGGTAACCTCTTCACCCCTCCACTTT. Protein: CASSQGRIGVTSSPLHF.

The rearrangement links TRBV5-1 to TRBJ1-2, with no clear D. The V end lost 0 bases, the J end lost 4 bases, and 13 bases lay between the germline ends. Germline V gene sequence: CDR1 SGHRS, CDR2 YFSETQ. The CDR3 sequence is 15 residues long. The CDR3 loop reads CASSLAEGGLYGYTF. The CDR3, as DNA: TGCGCCAGCAGCTTGGCCGAGGGAGGGCTCTATGGCTACACCTTC.

V gene TRBV4-1 combines with J gene TRBJ2-1, with no clear D. Trimming removed 1 base at V and 6 bases at J, with 7 bases between. The CDR3 covers 13 residues. In germline, CDR1 is MGHRA, CDR2 YSYEKL. The CDR3 DNA reads as TGCGCCAGCAGCCAAGTGGGCTCCAATGAGCAGTTCTTC. Translated, it gives CASSQVGSNEQFF.

In the case of this clone: One end of the junction does not line up with germline, which may come from a read error. This chain uses TRBV27 with TRBJ2-1; maybe TRBD1 (5 bases). CDR3 length: 13 amino acids. The germline CDR1 and CDR2 sequences are MNHEY and SMNVEV (reference sequence). The CDR3 is CASSLLQGYEQLF. DNA for the CDR3: TGTGCCAGCAGTTTACTGCAGGGCTATGAGCAGCTCTTC.

This sequence joins TRBV2 and TRBJ1-5; D not resolved. Trimming stripped 0 bases from V and 0 bases from J, with 12 bases between. Germline CDR1 SNHLY, CDR2 FYNNEI. CDR3 size: 17 residues. The CDR3 DNA reads as TGTGCCAGCAGTGAAGCGCTTGTCGGGTATAGCAATCAGCCCCAGCATTTT. As protein: CASSEALVGYSNQPQHF.

The rearrangement uses TRBV5-4 and TRBJ2-3; 9 bases fit TRBD1. Germline CDR1 and CDR2: SGHNT and YYREEE (reference sequence). Trimming removed 5 bases from V and 5 bases from J; junction bases left unmatched: 12. The CDR3 extends over 16 amino acids. CDR3 coding DNA: TGTGCCAGCAGTCCTAAGGACAGGGGCGGTGAAGATACGCAGTATTTT. It is translated as CASSPKDRGGEDTQYF.

This chain links TRBV19 with TRBJ2-1; 8 bases are shared with TRBD1. Unmatched junction bases numbered 14, after V lost 5 bases and J lost 8 bases. CDR3 length: 16 residues. Germline CDR1 reads LNHDA; CDR2 reads SQIVND (reference sequence). CDR3 in amino acids: CASSSLRGQGRDEQFF. The CDR3 bases are TGTGCCAGTAGTTCGCTGAGAGGACAGGGACGGGATGAGCAGTTCTTC.

The chain uses TRBV6-6 and TRBJ2-7; 9 bases line up with TRBD1. This CDR3 comprises 14 residues. Germline CDR1 and CDR2: MNHNY and SVGAGI (reference sequence). Trimming removed 5 bases from V and 6 bases from J; junction bases left unmatched: 8. The CDR3 loop is CASSRPGTGTEQYF. The CDR3 coding sequence is TGTGCCAGCAGTAGACCCGGGACAGGGACCGAGCAGTACTTC.

The rearrangement joins TRBV6-5 to TRBJ1-2; 10 bases align to TRBD1. J lost 2 bases, V lost 5 bases, and 2 bases had no gene match. The CDR3 covers 14 residues. The germline V gene has CDR1 MNHEY and CDR2 SVGAGI. As DNA, the CDR3 is TGTGCCAGCAGTAGGGGACAGGGGAACTATGGCTACACCTTC. Translation: CASSRGQGNYGYTF.

This chain connects TRBV27 to TRBJ2-7; TRBD2 might be the D (5 bases). Germline V gene lookup returns CDR1 MNHEY and CDR2 SMNVEV (reference sequence). This CDR3 comprises 14 residues. V gave up 2 bases and J gave up 6 bases, with 14 bases separating them. CDR3 sequence reads: CASSLNWVRGEQYF. The CDR3 nucleotides are TGTGCCAGCAGTTTAAACTGGGTACGGGGCGAGCAGTACTTC.

The CDR3 DNA reads TGTGCCTGGAGTGTAAGGAGTTTGGGTGGCTACACCTTC. Translated: CAWSVRSLGGYTF. The V and J genes are TRBV30 and TRBJ1-2; D is undetermined. The CDR3 spans 13 residues. The germline V gene encodes CDR1 GTSNPN and CDR2 SVGIG (reference sequence). V lost 0 bases and J 7 bases, leaving 12 bases between the germline ends.

This chain links TRBV7-2 with TRBJ1-4; D unresolved. The length of the CDR3 is 15 residues. The germline V gene encodes CDR1 SGHTA and CDR2 FQGNSA. V was shortened by 1 base and J by 2 bases, with 8 bases between the two germline ends. CDR3 sequence: CASSLGGSTNEKLFF. The CDR3 DNA reads as TGTGCCAGCAGCTTAGGCGGCAGCACTAATGAAAAACTGTTTTTT. Combining the CDR3 with reference TRBV7-2 and TRBJ1-4 gives the whole variable domain GAGVSQSPSNKVTEKGKDVELRCDPISGHTALYWYRQSLGQGLEFLIYFQGNSAPDKSGLPSDRFSAERTGGSVSTLTIQRTQQEDSAVYLCASSLGGSTNEKLFFGSGTQLSVL.

This clone was seen more than once but under ten times. At one of its ends the junction is not consistent with the germline gene, which may arise from a read error. V usage is TRBV5-1 and J usage is TRBJ2-2; D is unclear. The CDR3 runs to 14 residues. Germline V gene data show CDR1 as SGHRS and CDR2 as YFSETQ. The CDR3 sequence: CASSLAAETKLASF. As DNA, the CDR3 is TGCGCCAGCAGCTTGGCCGCGGAAACAAAATTGGCTTCTTTT.

The CDR3 protein is CATTTGGAYPYTF. The DNA of the CDR3 is TGTGCCACCACGACAGGGGGCGCTTATCCCTACACCTTC. V gene TRBV27 combines with J gene TRBJ1-2; TRBD1 agrees at 10 bases. CDR1 MNHEY and CDR2 SMNVEV come from the germline V gene (reference sequence). V gave up 10 bases and J gave up 10 bases; unmatched junction bases: 12. The CDR3 has 13 residues.

The chain links TRBV7-8 to TRBJ2-7; 15 nucleotides line up with TRBD2. CDR3 size: 17 residues. Germline CDR1 reads SGHVS; CDR2 reads FQNEAQ. With 1 base clipped from V and 2 bases from J, the junction kept 3 bases outside the gene matches. The CDR3 region has the DNA TGTGCCAGCAGCTTAGGGGGACTAGCGGGGGGTACCTACGAGCAGTACTTC. Amino acid sequence: CASSLGGLAGGTYEQYF. Using reference TRBV7-8 and TRBJ2-7 for the parts outside the CDR3, the full variable domain is GAGVSQSPRYKVAKRGQDVALRCDPISGHVSLFWYQQALGQGPEFLTYFQNEAQLDKSGLPSDRFFAERPEGSVSTLKIQRTQQEDSAVYLCASSLGGLAGGTYEQYFGPGTRLTVT.

The gene calls are TRBV9 and TRBJ2-3; tentative D call: TRBD2 (6 bases). In germline, CDR1 is SGDLS, CDR2 YYNGEE. V was clipped by 3 bases and J by 3 bases, with 17 bases between them. This CDR3 has 16 amino acids. CDR3 DNA: TGTGCCAGCAGCGAGGCGGGACCAGACCCGACAGATACGCAGTATTTT. Translated: CASSEAGPDPTDTQYF. Drawing the rest from reference TRBV9 and TRBJ2-3, the complete variable domain is DSGVTQTPKHLITATGQRVTLRCSPRSGDLSVYWYQQSLDQGLQFLIQYYNGEERAKGNILERFSAQQFPDLHSELNLSSLELGDSALYFCASSEAGPDPTDTQYFGPGTRLTVL.

The chain is built from TRBV6-1 and TRBJ2-3, with D unresolved. The CDR3 extends over 14 amino acids. With 3 bases removed from V and 6 bases from J, the gap between germline ends came to 13 bases. CDR1 MNHNS and CDR2 SASEGT come from the germline V gene. The CDR3 region is CASSDLNSYDTQYF. In DNA, the CDR3 is TGTGCCAGCAGTGATTTAAACAGCTACGATACGCAGTATTTT.

This clone came up once. The V call is TRBV14, the J call TRBJ2-4; the D gene is possibly TRBD2 (6 bases). The length of the CDR3 is 13 residues. Per germline, CDR1 SGHDN and CDR2 FVKESK. V was cut by 1 base and J by 6 bases, with 7 bases left in between. In nucleotides, the CDR3 is TGTGCCAGCAGCCAAGTCGGGGGAAACATTCAGTACTTC. Residues: CASSQVGGNIQYF.

V usage is TRBV16 and J usage is TRBJ2-3, with 8 bases matching TRBD2. Germline V lookup: CDR1 KGHSY, CDR2 FQNENV. This CDR3 region has 14 residues. V dropped 2 bases and J dropped 3; count of bases not matched to a gene: 1. The CDR3 reads CASSQGGGTDTQYF. In nucleotides, the CDR3 is TGTGCCAGCAGCCAAGGCGGGGGGACAGATACGCAGTATTTT.

The CDR3 sequence: CATSPRVGQGKQPQHF. The CDR3 coding sequence is TGTGCCACCAGCCCTCGCGTAGGACAGGGTAAACAGCCCCAGCATTTT. The chain recombines TRBV15 with TRBJ1-5; 8 nucleotides line up with TRBD1. CDR1 is LNHNV and CDR2 is YYDKDF in the germline V gene (reference sequence). J lost 7 bases, V lost 5 bases, and 13 bases had no gene match. The CDR3 spans 16 residues. The whole variable domain, filled in from reference TRBV15 and TRBJ1-5, reads DAMVIQNPRYQVTQFGKPVTLSCSQTLNHNVMYWYQQKSSQAPKLLFHYYDKDFNNEADTPDNFQSRRPNTSFCFLDIRSPGLGDTAMYLCATSPRVGQGKQPQHFGDGTRLSIL.

CDR3 in amino acids: CASSGGGQGKDTEAFF. In DNA, the CDR3 is TGTGCCAGCAGCGGGGGGGGACAGGGTAAGGACACTGAAGCTTTCTTT. The V call is TRBV5-4, the J call TRBJ1-1, with 9 bases aligning to TRBD1. Trimming removed 4 bases from V and 3 bases from J; junction bases left unmatched: 10. The CDR3 runs 16 residues. Germline V gene data show CDR1 as SGHNT and CDR2 as YYREEE (reference sequence).

The J gene is TRBJ1-2, the V gene TRBV7-2, with 7 bases lining up with TRBD1. Germline lookup yields CDR1 SGHTA and CDR2 FQGNSA. Unmatched junction bases numbered 8, after V lost 5 bases and J lost 2 bases. The CDR3 runs 15 residues. The CDR3 sequence: CASSPREQGNYGYTF. In DNA form, the CDR3 reads TGTGCCAGCAGCCCAAGAGAACAGGGGAACTATGGCTACACCTTC. The full variable domain, rest sourced from reference TRBV7-2 and TRBJ1-2, is GAGVSQSPSNKVTEKGKDVELRCDPISGHTALYWYRQSLGQGLEFLIYFQGNSAPDKSGLPSDRFSAERTGGSVSTLTIQRTQQEDSAVYLCASSPREQGNYGYTFGSGTRLTVV.

V and J are TRBV19 and TRBJ1-1; D perhaps matches TRBD1 (6 bases). CDR3 length: 14 amino acids. Trimming left V 1 base short and J 6 bases short, with 12 bases between. Germline assignment: CDR1 LNHDA and CDR2 SQIVND (reference sequence). CDR3 sequence: CASSIGQKGAEAFF. CDR3 nucleotide sequence: TGTGCCAGTAGTATAGGACAGAAGGGGGCTGAAGCTTTCTTT. Drawing the rest from reference TRBV19 and TRBJ1-1, the complete variable domain is DGGITQSPKYLFRKEGQNVTLSCEQNLNHDAMYWYRQDPGQGLRLIYYSQIVNDFQKGDIAEGYSVSREKKESFPLTVTSAQKNPTAFYLCASSIGQKGAEAFFGQGTRLTVV.

This clone occurred once. The chain couples TRBV11-2 to TRBJ2-2; D uncertain. Per germline, CDR1 SGHAT and CDR2 FQNNGV. The length of the CDR3 is 14 residues. Trimming left V 4 bases short and J 0 bases short, with 6 bases between. CDR3 amino acids: CASSSGPNTGELFF. The DNA for the CDR3 is TGTGCCAGCAGCTCAGGCCCGAACACCGGGGAGCTGTTTTTT.